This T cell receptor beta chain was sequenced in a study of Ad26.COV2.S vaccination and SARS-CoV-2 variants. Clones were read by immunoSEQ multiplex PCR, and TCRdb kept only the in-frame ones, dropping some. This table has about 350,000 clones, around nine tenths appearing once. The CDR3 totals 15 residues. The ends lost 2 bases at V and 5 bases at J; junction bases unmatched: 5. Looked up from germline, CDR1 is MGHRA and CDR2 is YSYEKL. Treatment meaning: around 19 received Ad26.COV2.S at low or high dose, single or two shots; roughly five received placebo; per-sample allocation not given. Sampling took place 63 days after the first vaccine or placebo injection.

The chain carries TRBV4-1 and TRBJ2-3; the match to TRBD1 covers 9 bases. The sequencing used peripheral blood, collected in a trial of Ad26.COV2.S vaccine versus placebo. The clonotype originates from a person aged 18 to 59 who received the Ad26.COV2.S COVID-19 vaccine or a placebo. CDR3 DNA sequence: TGCGCCAGCAGCCAACGGACAGGGGTTGGAGATACGCAGTATTTT. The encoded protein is CASSQRTGVGDTQYF.